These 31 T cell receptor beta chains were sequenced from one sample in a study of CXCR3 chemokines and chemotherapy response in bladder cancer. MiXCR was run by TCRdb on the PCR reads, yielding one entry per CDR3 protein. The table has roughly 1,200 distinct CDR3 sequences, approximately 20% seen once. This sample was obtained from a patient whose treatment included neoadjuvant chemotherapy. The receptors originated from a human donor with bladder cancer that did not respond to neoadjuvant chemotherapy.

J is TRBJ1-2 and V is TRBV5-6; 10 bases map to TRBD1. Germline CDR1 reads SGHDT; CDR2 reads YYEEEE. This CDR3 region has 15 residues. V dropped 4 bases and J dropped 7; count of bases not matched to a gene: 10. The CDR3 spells CASSPGQGKGGGYTF. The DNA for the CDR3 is TGTGCCAGCAGCCCGGGACAGGGGAAAGGCGGTGGCTACACCTTC.

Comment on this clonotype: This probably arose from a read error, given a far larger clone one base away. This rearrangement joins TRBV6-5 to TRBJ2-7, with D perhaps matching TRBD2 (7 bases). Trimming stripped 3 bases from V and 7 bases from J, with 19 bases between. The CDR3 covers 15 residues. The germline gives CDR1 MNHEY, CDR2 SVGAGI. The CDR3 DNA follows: TGTGCCAGCAGTTATGGGGGGGCGCTCTGGGATGAGCAGTACTTC. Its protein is CASSYGGALWDEQYF.

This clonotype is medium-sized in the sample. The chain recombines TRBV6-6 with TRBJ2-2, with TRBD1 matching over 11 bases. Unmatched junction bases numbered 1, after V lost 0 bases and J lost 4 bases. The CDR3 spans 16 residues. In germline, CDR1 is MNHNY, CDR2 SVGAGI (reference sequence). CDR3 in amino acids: CASSYSGTGGTGELFF. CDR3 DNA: TGTGCCAGCAGTTACTCTGGGACAGGGGGCACCGGGGAGCTGTTTTTT.

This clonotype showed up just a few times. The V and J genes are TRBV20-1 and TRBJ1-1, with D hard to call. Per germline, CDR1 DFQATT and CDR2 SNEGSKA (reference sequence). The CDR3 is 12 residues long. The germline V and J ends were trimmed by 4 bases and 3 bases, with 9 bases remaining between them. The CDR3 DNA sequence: TGCAGTGCTACCGGGGAGTACACTGAAGCTTTCTTT. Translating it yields CSATGEYTEAFF.

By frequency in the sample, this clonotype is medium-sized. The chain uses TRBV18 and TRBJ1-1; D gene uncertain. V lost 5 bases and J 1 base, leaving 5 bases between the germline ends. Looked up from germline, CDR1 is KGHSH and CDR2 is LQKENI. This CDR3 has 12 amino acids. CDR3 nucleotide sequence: TGTGCCAGCTCAACTCAGAACACTGAAGCTTTCTTT. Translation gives CASSTQNTEAFF.

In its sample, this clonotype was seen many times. CDR3 coding DNA: TGTGCCAGCAGTTTAGGTTTCGCGAACACCGGGGAGCTGTTTTTT. Its translation is CASSLGFANTGELFF. The chain links TRBV12-3 or TRBV12-4 to TRBJ2-2; unclear D gene. The CDR3 has 15 residues. Trimming shortened V by 1 base and J by 0 bases, and 6 bases separated the two germline ends.

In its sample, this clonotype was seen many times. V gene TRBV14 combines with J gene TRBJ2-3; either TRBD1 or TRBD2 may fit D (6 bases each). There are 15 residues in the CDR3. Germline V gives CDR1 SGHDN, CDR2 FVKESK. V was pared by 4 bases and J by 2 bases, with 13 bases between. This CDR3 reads CASSPGDFHTDTQYF. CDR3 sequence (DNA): TGTGCCAGCAGCCCAGGGGACTTCCACACAGATACGCAGTATTTT.

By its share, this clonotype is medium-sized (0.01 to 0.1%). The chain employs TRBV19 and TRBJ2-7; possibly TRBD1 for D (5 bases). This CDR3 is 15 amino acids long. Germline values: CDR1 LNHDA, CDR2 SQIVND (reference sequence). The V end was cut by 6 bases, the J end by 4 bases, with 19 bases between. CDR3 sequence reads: CASRPSGRAQYEQYF. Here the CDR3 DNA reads TGTGCCAGTAGGCCCTCGGGCAGGGCTCAATACGAGCAGTACTTC.

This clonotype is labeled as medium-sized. The CDR3 DNA reads TGTGCCAGCACCGATAACCGGGACAGGGGGTTATGGGGCTACACCTTC. Its translation: CASTDNRDRGLWGYTF. The chain employs TRBV12-3 or TRBV12-4 and TRBJ1-2, with 11 bases matching TRBD1. V lost 7 bases, J lost 8 bases, and 15 bases stayed unmatched. This CDR3 spans 16 amino acids.

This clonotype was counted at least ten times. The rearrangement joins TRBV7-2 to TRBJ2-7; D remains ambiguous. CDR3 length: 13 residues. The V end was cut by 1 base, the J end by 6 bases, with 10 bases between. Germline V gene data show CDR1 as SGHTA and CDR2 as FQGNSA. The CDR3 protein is CASSLEEISEQYF. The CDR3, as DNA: TGTGCCAGCAGCTTAGAGGAAATAAGCGAGCAGTACTTC.

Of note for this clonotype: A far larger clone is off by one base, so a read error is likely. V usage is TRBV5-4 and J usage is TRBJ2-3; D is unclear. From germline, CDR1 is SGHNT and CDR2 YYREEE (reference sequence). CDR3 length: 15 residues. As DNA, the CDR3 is TGTACCAGCAGCCGCGTCTACCTTAGCACAGATACGCAGTATTTT. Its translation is CTSSRVYLSTDTQYF.

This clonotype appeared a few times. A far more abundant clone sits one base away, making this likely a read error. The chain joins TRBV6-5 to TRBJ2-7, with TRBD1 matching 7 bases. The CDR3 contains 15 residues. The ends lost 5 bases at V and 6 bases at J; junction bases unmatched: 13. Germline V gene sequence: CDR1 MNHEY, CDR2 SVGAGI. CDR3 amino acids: CASSGSTGYPPEQYF. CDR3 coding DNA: TGTGCCAGCAGTGGGTCGACAGGGTACCCACCCGAGCAGTACTTC.

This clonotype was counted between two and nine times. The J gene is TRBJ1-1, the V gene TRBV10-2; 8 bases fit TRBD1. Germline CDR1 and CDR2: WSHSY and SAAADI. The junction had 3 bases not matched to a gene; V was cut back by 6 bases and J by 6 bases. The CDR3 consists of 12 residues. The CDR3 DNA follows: TGCGCCAGCAGAAGGACAGGGCCTGAAGCTTTCTTT. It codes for CASRRTGPEAFF.

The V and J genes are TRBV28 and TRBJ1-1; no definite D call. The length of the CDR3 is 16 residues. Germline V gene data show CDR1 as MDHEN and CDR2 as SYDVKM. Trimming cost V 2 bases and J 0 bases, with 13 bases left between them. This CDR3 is CASSLKGGRMNTEAFF. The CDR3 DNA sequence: TGTGCCAGCAGTTTAAAAGGAGGACGGATGAACACTGAAGCTTTCTTT.

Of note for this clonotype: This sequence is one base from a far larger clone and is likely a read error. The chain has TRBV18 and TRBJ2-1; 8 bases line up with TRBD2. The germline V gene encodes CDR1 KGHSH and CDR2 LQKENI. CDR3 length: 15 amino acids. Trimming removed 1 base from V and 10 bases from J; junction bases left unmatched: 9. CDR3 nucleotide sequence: TGTGCCAGCTCACCACTCGGGGGGGCTACCTACGAGCAGTTCTTC. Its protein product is CASSPLGGATYEQFF.

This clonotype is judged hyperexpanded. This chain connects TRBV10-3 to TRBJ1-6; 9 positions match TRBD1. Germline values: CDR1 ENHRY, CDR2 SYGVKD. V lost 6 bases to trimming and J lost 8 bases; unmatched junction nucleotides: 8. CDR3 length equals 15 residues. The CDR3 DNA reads TGTGCCATCAGCAACAGGGGGCTAATTGATTCACCCCTCCACTTT. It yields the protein CAISNRGLIDSPLHF.

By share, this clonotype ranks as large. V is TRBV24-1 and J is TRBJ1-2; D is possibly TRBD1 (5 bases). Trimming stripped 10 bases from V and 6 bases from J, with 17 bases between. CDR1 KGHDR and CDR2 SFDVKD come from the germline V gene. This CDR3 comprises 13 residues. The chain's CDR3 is CATSQGPRDGYTF. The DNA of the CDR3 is TGTGCCACGTCGCAGGGCCCTCGGGATGGCTACACCTTC.

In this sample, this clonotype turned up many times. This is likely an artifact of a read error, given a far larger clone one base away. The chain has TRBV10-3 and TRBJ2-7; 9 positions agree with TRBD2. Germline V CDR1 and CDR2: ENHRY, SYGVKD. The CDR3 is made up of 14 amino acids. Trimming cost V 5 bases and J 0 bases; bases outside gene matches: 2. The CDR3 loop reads CAISLAGASYEQYF. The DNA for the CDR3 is TGTGCCATCAGTTTAGCGGGGGCCTCCTACGAGCAGTACTTC.

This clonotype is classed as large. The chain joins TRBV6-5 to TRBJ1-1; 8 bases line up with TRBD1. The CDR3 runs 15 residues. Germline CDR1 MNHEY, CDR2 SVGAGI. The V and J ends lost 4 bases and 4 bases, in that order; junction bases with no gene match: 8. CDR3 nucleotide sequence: TGTGCCAGCAGTTCAAGGACAGGGCTTGTCACTGAAGCTTTCTTT. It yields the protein CASSSRTGLVTEAFF.

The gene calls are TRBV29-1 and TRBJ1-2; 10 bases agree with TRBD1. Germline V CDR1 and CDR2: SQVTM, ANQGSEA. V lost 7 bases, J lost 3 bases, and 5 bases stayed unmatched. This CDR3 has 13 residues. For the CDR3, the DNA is TGCAGCGCCGACGGGACAGGGGACTATGGCTACACCTTC. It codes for CSADGTGDYGYTF.

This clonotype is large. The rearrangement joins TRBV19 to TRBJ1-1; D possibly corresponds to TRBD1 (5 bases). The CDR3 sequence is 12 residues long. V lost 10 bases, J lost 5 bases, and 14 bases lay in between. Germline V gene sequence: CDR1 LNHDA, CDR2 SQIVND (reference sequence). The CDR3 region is CAIRGVGTEAFF. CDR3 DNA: TGTGCCATCCGAGGGGTAGGGACTGAAGCTTTCTTT.

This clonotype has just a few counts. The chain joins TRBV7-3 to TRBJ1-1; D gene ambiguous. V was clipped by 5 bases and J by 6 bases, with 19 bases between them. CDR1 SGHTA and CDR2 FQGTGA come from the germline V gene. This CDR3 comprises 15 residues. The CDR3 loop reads CASSPTPSRYSEAFF. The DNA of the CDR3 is TGTGCCAGCAGCCCAACCCCGAGCAGGTATTCTGAAGCTTTCTTT. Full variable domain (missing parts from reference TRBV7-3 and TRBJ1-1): GAGVSQTPSNKVTEKGKYVELRCDPISGHTALYWYRQSLGQGPEFLIYFQGTGAADDSGLPNDRFFAVRPEGSVSTLKIQRTERGDSAVYLCASSPTPSRYSEAFFGQGTRLTVV.

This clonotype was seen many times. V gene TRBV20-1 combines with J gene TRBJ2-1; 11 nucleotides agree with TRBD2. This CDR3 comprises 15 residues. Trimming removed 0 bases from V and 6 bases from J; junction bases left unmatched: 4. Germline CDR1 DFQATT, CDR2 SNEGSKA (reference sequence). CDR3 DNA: TGCAGTGCTAGAGAACTAGCGGGGGATTTCAATGAGCAGTTCTTC. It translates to CSARELAGDFNEQFF.

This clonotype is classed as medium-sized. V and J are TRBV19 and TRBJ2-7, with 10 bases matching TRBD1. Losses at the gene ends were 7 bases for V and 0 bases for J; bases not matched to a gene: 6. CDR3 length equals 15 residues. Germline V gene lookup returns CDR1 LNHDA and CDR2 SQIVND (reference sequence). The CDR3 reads CASTPGQGSSYEQYF. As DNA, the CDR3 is TGTGCCAGTACCCCGGGACAGGGGAGCTCCTACGAGCAGTACTTC.

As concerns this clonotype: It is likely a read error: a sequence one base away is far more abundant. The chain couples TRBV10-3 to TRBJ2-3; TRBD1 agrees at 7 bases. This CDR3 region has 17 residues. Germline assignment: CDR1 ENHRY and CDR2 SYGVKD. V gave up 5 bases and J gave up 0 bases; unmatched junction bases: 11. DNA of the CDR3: TGTGCCATCAGTTACGACGCCGGGACAGCTAGCACAGATACGCAGTATTTT. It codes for CAISYDAGTASTDTQYF.

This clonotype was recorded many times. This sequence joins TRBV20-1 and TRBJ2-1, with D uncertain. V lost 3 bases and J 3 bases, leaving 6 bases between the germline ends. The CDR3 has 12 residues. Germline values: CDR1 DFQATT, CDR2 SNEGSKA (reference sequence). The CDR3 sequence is CSASTHYNEQFF. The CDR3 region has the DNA TGCAGTGCTAGCACCCACTACAATGAGCAGTTCTTC.

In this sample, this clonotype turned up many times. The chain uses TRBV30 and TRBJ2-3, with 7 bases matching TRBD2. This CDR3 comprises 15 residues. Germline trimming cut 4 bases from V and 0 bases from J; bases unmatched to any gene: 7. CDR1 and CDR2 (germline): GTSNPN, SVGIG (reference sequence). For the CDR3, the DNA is TGTGCCTGGAAAACGGGGGGAACTAGCACAGATACGCAGTATTTT. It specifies CAWKTGGTSTDTQYF.

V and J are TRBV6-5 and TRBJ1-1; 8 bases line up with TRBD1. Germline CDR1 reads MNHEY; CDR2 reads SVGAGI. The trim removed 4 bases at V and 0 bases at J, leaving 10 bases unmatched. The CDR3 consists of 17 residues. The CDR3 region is CASSSGPGQALNTEAFF. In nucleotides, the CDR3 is TGTGCCAGCAGTTCGGGTCCGGGACAGGCCTTGAACACTGAAGCTTTCTTT.

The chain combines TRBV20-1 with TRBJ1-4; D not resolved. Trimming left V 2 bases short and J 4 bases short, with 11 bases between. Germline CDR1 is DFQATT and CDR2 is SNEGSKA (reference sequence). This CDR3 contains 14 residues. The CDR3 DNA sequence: TGCAGTGCTAGAATCGCAGTCTATAATGAAAAACTGTTTTTT. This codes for CSARIAVYNEKLFF.

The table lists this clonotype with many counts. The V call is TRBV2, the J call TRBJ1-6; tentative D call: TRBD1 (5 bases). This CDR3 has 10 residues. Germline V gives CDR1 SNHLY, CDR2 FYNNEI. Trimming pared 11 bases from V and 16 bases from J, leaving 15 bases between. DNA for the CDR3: TGTGCCGGCGGGGGGATCTCGCTCCACTTT. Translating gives CAGGGISLHF.

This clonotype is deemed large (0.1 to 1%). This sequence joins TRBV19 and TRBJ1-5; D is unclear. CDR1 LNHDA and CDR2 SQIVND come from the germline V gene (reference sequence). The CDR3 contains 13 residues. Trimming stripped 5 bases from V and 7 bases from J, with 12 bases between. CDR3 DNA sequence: TGTGCCAGTAGTTCTGCGGAAGTACAGCCCCAGCATTTT. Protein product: CASSSAEVQPQHF.